A single TCR beta chain is shown here with its context. TCRdb's copy holds only in-frame clones and misses some; the assay was immunoSEQ multiplex PCR. The sample comprises roughly 53,000 clones, around 78% of which are singletons, and around 1.6% rests with the top ten. This sample is part of a study of memory CD4+ T cells and cytomegalovirus serostatus. Single viable CD3+CD4+CD8-CD45RO+ cells were sorted as the memory CD4+ T cells. Per the germline V gene, CDR1 is SGHTA and CDR2 is FQGNSA. The J segment lost 5 bases and the V segment lost 3 bases, leaving 6 bases of the junction unmatched. This CDR3 is built from 15 residues.

The source of this sequence is an adult in good health and CMV-seronegative. Material: memory CD4+ T cells from blood. The chain has TRBV7-2 and TRBJ2-5; 10 nucleotides agree with TRBD1. The CDR3 bases are TGTGCCAGCAGCTTGGACGGGACAGGGGAGGAGACCCAGTACTTC. It codes for CASSLDGTGEETQYF.